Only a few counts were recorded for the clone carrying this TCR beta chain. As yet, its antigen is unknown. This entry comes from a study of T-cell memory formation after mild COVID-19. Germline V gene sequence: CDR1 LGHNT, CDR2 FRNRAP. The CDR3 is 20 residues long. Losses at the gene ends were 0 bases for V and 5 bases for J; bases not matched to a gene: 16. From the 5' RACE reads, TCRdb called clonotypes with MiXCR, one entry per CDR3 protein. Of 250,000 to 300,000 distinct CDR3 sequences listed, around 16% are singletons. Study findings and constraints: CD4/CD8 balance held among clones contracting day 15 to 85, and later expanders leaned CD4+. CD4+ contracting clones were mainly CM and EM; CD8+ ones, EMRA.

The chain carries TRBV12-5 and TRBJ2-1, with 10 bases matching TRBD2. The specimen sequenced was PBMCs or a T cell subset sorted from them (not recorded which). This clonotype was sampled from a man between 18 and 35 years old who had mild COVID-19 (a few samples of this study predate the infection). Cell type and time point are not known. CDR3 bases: TGTGCTAGTGGTTTGGTACTTACTAGCGGGGACGACATCCGGAACAATGAGCAGTTCTTC. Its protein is CASGLVLTSGDDIRNNEQFF.